This record covers a single T cell receptor beta chain. The data derive from a study of shared T cell receptors in the human thymus. Clones were sequenced by immunoSEQ multiplex PCR, and TCRdb holds only the in-frame ones, with some missing. The profile shows fewer than 700,000 clones, around 89% of them singletons. Germline CDR1 and CDR2: SNHLY and FYNNEI. V gave up 8 bases and J gave up 0 bases; unmatched junction bases: 12. The CDR3 has 16 amino acids. These data are also associated with another study on human thymus T cells. Turning to that study: During corrective heart surgery, resections were taken, and the thymus tissue came from them.

This chain joins TRBV2 and TRBJ2-7, with 8 bases lining up with TRBD2. Material: thymocytes. The receptor comes from a boy less than two years old with a congenital heart defect. CDR3 sequence: CASDEEVSGNSYEQYF. The CDR3 DNA is TGTGCCAGCGATGAGGAGGTTAGCGGGAACTCCTACGAGCAGTACTTC.